This is a list of T cell receptor beta chains from one sample in a study of blood T cell repertoires in COVID-19. The repertoire was sequenced with immunoSEQ multiplex PCR; TCRdb's copy has only in-frame clones and lacks some. The sample lists about 80,000 clones; around 82% were seen once. The sequenced material came from peripheral blood. These receptor sequences come from a human donor in a cohort sampled during active COVID-19. The CDR3 runs from the conserved cysteine through the conserved F or W. D genes are given only for firm matches. Not all rows give a size; the values are once, few, many and, for expanded clones, a class.

J gene,D gene,V gene,clone size,CDR3 protein,CDR3 DNA
TRBJ2-6,-,TRBV28,-,CASSFTGRSGANVLTF,TGTGCCAGCAGTTTCACAGGGCGCTCTGGGGCCAACGTCCTGACTTTC
TRBJ2-1,TRBD2,TRBV19,-,CASSIDRAGGPYEQFF,TGTGCCAGTAGTATAGATCGAGCGGGGGGGCCATATGAGCAGTTCTTC
TRBJ2-3,TRBD2,TRBV7-9,-,CASGLGLAGLADTQYF,TGTGCCAGCGGCCTGGGGCTAGCGGGGTTGGCAGATACGCAGTATTTT
TRBJ1-4,TRBD1,TRBV10-3,-,CAISEGNTGGVGFEKLFF,TGTGCCATCAGTGAGGGAAACACAGGGGGCGTTGGGTTTGAAAAACTGTTTTTT
TRBJ2-1,-,TRBV7-8,-,CASSSRQEPWVF,TGTGCCAGCAGCTCCCGACAGGAACCGTGGGTCTTC
TRBJ1-5,-,TRBV28,-,CASSQGQSNQPQHF,TGTGCCAGCAGCCAGGGGCAGAGCAATCAGCCCCAGCATTTT
TRBJ2-1,TRBD2,TRBV5-1,-,CASSPSGGSYNEQFF,TGCGCCAGCAGCCCGAGCGGGGGGTCCTACAATGAGCAGTTCTTC
TRBJ2-6,TRBD1,TRBV19,-,CASIGYRGHTSGANVLTF,TGTGCCAGTATTGGGTACAGGGGCCACACCTCTGGGGCCAACGTCCTGACTTTC
TRBJ2-6,-,TRBV5-1,-,CASTDRFPGANVLTF,TGCGCCAGCACGGACAGATTTCCTGGGGCCAACGTCCTGACTTTC
TRBJ2-5,-,TRBV27,-,CASRPSGRETQYF,TGTGCCAGCAGACCCTCAGGAAGAGAGACCCAGTACTTC
TRBJ1-2,TRBD1,TRBV2,-,CASLRDRDGYTF,TGTGCCAGCCTCCGGGACAGGGATGGCTACACCTTC
TRBJ1-4,TRBD1,TRBV24-1,-,CATSERDRGGEKLFF,TGTGCCACCAGTGAGCGGGACAGGGGAGGTGAAAAACTGTTTTTT
TRBJ2-6,-,TRBV7-2,-,CASSPVTGANVLTF,TGTGCCAGCAGCCCCGTAACTGGGGCCAACGTCCTGACTTTC
TRBJ2-1,-,TRBV5-4,-,CASSLNSDEQFF,TGTGCCAGCAGCCTGAATTCGGATGAGCAGTTCTTC
TRBJ2-1,-,TRBV24-1,-,CATSDLPAGYNEQFF,TGTGCCACCAGTGATTTGCCGGCGGGTTACAATGAGCAGTTCTTC
TRBJ2-7,TRBD1,TRBV29-1,-,CSVGGQGEQYF,TGCAGCGTGGGGGGACAGGGGGAGCAGTACTTC
TRBJ1-2,TRBD1,TRBV3-1/TRBV3-2,-,CASSQGDRSLGYTF,TGTGCCAGCAGCCAAGGGGACAGATCTCTCGGCTACACCTTC
TRBJ2-7,TRBD1,TRBV7-3,-,CASSRDRGGEQYF,TGTGCCAGCAGCAGGGACAGGGGCGGCGAGCAGTACTTC
TRBJ2-3,TRBD2,TRBV29-1,-,CSVEWGLAGGLVITDTQYF,TGCAGCGTTGAGTGGGGACTAGCGGGGGGGCTTGTAATCACAGATACGCAGTATTTT
TRBJ2-2,-,TRBV29-1,-,CSGRWGRYTGELFF,TGCAGCGGCCGGTGGGGGCGGTATACCGGGGAGCTGTTTTTT
TRBJ1-5,-,TRBV11-2,once,CASSRDRINQPQHF,TGTGCCAGCAGCCGTGACAGGATCAATCAGCCCCAGCATTTT
TRBJ1-6,TRBD1,TRBV19,-,CASSTGQRNSPLHF,TGTGCCAGTAGTACGGGACAGCGCAATTCACCCCTCCACTTT
TRBJ2-2,-,TRBV19,-,CASSPRGTGELFF,TGTGCCAGTAGTCCCAGGGGCACCGGGGAGCTGTTTTTT
TRBJ2-1,TRBD1,TRBV7-9,few,CASSPAGTGAYNEQFF,TGTGCCAGCAGCCCAGCGGGGACAGGGGCCTACAATGAGCAGTTCTTC
TRBJ1-4,TRBD1,TRBV18,-,CASSPNRGANEKLFF,TGTGCCAGCTCACCAAACAGGGGGGCGAATGAAAAACTGTTTTTT
TRBJ2-1,-,TRBV7-2,-,CASSSAGARVYNEQFF,TGTGCCAGCAGCTCAGCAGGGGCACGGGTTTACAATGAGCAGTTCTTC
TRBJ2-7,TRBD2,TRBV9,-,CASSAGTSGGYEQYF,TGTGCCAGCAGCGCTGGGACTAGCGGGGGCTACGAGCAGTACTTC
TRBJ2-1,TRBD1,TRBV6-5,-,CASSSTGVNEQFF,TGTGCCAGCAGTTCGACAGGGGTCAATGAGCAGTTCTTC
TRBJ1-6,-,TRBV11-1,-,CASSLSGYNSPLHF,TGTGCCAGCAGCTTATCAGGGTATAATTCACCCCTCCACTTT
TRBJ2-7,TRBD1,TRBV6-6,-,CASSRVETGHHEQYF,TGTGCCAGCAGTCGGGTGGAGACAGGGCACCACGAGCAGTACTTC
TRBJ2-6,-,TRBV6-5,-,CASSSTGSGANVLTF,TGTGCCAGCAGTTCAACAGGGTCTGGGGCCAACGTCCTGACTTTC
TRBJ2-5,TRBD2,TRBV28,-,CASSPPSGGKTQYF,TGTGCCAGCAGCCCCCCAAGCGGGGGGAAGACCCAGTACTTC
TRBJ1-5,-,TRBV15,-,CATSRGANSNQPQHF,TGTGCCACCAGCAGAGGAGCTAATAGCAATCAGCCCCAGCATTTT
TRBJ2-3,TRBD2,TRBV3-1/TRBV3-2,-,CASSLAGVWGDTQYF,TGTGCCAGCAGCCTCGCGGGGGTCTGGGGGGATACGCAGTATTTT
TRBJ2-1,-,TRBV6-5,-,CASSRAGLGDNEQFF,TGTGCCAGCAGTCGGGCGGGACTGGGGGACAATGAGCAGTTCTTC
TRBJ1-2,-,TRBV5-4,few,CASSLDGSYGYTF,TGTGCCAGCAGCTTGGACGGGAGCTATGGCTACACCTTC
TRBJ1-1,-,TRBV28,-,CASTQNTEAFF,TGTGCCAGCACCCAGAACACTGAAGCTTTCTTT
TRBJ2-5,TRBD2,TRBV27,-,CASKVLVTSSETQYF,TGTGCCAGCAAAGTTTTAGTGACTAGCTCAGAGACCCAGTACTTC
TRBJ1-2,TRBD1,TRBV14,-,CASSLYPEGGIGYTF,TGTGCCAGCAGCTTATATCCGGAAGGGGGCATTGGCTACACCTTC
TRBJ1-4,-,TRBV7-9,-,CASSFTRINEKLFF,TGTGCCAGCAGCTTTACGCGGATTAATGAAAAACTGTTTTTT
TRBJ2-1,TRBD2,TRBV19,-,CASTTSGRGYNEQFF,TGTGCCAGTACGACTAGCGGAAGAGGCTACAATGAGCAGTTCTTC
TRBJ1-1,TRBD1,TRBV19,few,CASSMTGTGNTEAFF,TGTGCCAGTAGCATGACCGGGACAGGGAACACTGAAGCTTTCTTT
TRBJ1-4,-,TRBV12-3/TRBV12-4,-,CASSPRLEKLFF,TGTGCCAGCAGTCCTAGACTTGAAAAACTGTTTTTT
TRBJ1-6,-,TRBV6-6,-,CASSREGGDSPLHF,TGTGCCAGCAGTCGGGAGGGTGGGGATTCACCCCTCCACTTT
TRBJ2-7,-,TRBV2,-,CASSEEIPRIPSKQYF,TGTGCCAGCAGTGAAGAAATACCCAGGATCCCCTCCAAGCAGTACTTC
TRBJ1-5,-,TRBV5-8,-,CASSHLGVIQPQHF,TGTGCCAGCAGCCATTTAGGGGTTATTCAGCCCCAGCATTTT
TRBJ2-7,TRBD2,TRBV5-1,-,CASSSGLGYYEQYF,TGCGCCAGCAGTTCCGGACTAGGATACTACGAGCAGTACTTC
TRBJ1-2,TRBD1,TRBV18,-,CASSRGQGADYGYTF,TGTGCCAGCTCACGAGGACAGGGGGCTGACTATGGCTACACCTTC
TRBJ1-3,-,TRBV11-2,once,CASKISADSGNTIYF,TGTGCCAGCAAAATTAGTGCCGATTCTGGAAACACCATATATTTT
TRBJ2-2,-,TRBV6-5,-,CASSYYGTPNTGELFF,TGTGCCAGCAGTTACTACGGGACACCCAACACCGGGGAGCTGTTTTTT
TRBJ1-1,-,TRBV12-3/TRBV12-4,-,CASSRRGDTEAFF,TGTGCCAGCAGTCGCAGGGGTGACACTGAAGCTTTCTTT
TRBJ2-1,-,TRBV15,-,CATSLPGAGKEYEQFF,TGTGCCACCAGCCTACCCGGGGCGGGGAAAGAATATGAGCAGTTCTTC
TRBJ2-1,-,TRBV7-2,once,CASSLAQWHNEQFF,TGTGCCAGCAGCTTAGCCCAATGGCACAATGAGCAGTTCTTC
TRBJ1-5,TRBD1,TRBV5-6,-,CASSNTGTGGQQPQHF,TGTGCCAGCAGCAACACCGGGACAGGGGGCCAGCAGCCCCAGCATTTT
TRBJ2-4,TRBD1,TRBV4-1,-,CASSPGQIVAKNIQYF,TGCGCCAGCAGCCCGGGACAGATAGTAGCCAAAAACATTCAGTACTTC